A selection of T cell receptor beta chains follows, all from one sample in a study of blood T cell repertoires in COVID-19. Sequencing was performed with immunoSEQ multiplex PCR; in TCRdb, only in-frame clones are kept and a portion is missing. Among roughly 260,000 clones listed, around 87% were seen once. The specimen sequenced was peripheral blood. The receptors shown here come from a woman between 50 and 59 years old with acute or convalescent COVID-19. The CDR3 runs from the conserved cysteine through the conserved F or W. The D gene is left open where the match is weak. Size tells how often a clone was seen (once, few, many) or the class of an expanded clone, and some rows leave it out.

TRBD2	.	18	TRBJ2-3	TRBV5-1	TGCGCCAGCAGCTTCCCGCAGGGGACTAGCGGGAGTAGAGATACGCAGTATTTT	CASSFPQGTSGSRDTQYF
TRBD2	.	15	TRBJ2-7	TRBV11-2	TGTGCCAGCAGCTTCCGCGGGAGTAACTCCTACGAGCAGTACTTC	CASSFRGSNSYEQYF
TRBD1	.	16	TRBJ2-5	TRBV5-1	TGCGCCAGCAGCGCCCTAGGACAGGGGGATCAAGAGACCCAGTACTTC	CASSALGQGDQETQYF
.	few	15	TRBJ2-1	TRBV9	TGTGCCAGCAGCGTAGCTCCTAGCAACTACAATGAGCAGTTCTTC	CASSVAPSNYNEQFF
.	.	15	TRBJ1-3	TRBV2	TGTGCCAGCAGTGGACATTCTCTCTCTGGAAACACCATATATTTT	CASSGHSLSGNTIYF
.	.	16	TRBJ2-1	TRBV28	TGTGCCAGCAGTTTATACGGCGGGCGAACCTACAATGAGCAGTTCTTC	CASSLYGGRTYNEQFF
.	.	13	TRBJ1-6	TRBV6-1	TGTGCCAGCAGTGAGAGACAGGATTCACCCCTCCACTTT	CASSERQDSPLHF
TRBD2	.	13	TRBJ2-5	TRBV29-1	TGCAGCGTTGAAAGTGGGACTACAGAGACCCAGTACTTC	CSVESGTTETQYF
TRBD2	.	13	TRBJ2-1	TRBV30	TGTGCCTGGAGTAGCGGGAACAACAATGAGCAGTTCTTC	CAWSSGNNNEQFF
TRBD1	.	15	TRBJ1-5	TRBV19	TGTGCCAGTAGTATCCCCGGACAGGGCGGCCAGCCCCAGCATTTT	CASSIPGQGGQPQHF
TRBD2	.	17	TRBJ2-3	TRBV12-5	TGTGCTAGTGGTTTGGGAGCGGGAGTGGATGGCACAGATACGCAGTATTTT	CASGLGAGVDGTDTQYF
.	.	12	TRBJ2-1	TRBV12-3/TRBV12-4	TGTGCCAGCAAGGGGTATGACAATGAGCAGTTCTTC	CASKGYDNEQFF
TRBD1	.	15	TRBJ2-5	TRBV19	TGTGCCAGTAGTTACGACAGGGGGCAGGGGGAGACCCAGTACTTC	CASSYDRGQGETQYF
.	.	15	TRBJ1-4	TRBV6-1	TGTGCCAGCAGTGATCTTGGGCAGGGAGGGGAAAAACTGTTTTTT	CASSDLGQGGEKLFF
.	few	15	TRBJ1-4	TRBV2	TGTGCCAGCAGTGAGTCCGGGGACACCCTTGAAAAACTGTTTTTT	CASSESGDTLEKLFF
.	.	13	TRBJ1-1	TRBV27	TGTGCCAGCAGTTTAAATGCGGACACTGAAGCTTTCTTT	CASSLNADTEAFF
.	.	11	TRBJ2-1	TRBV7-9	TGTGCCAGCAGCGCCGGGAGAAATGTTTTCTTC	CASSAGRNVFF
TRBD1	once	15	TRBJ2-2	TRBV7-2	TGTGCCAGCAATCCGGGACAGTTGAACACCGGGGAGCTGTTTTTT	CASNPGQLNTGELFF
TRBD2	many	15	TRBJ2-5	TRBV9	TGTGCCAGCAGCGTAGGACTAGCGGTCCAAGAGACCCAGTACTTC	CASSVGLAVQETQYF
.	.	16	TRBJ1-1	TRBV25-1	TGTGCCAGCAGTGAATTTAGTATGTCATTGACAGCTGAAGCTTTCTTT	CASSEFSMSLTAEAFF
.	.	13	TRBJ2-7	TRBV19	TGTGCCACCCACGTGGAGGGGTCCTACGAGCAGTACTTC	CATHVEGSYEQYF
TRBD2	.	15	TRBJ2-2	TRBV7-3	TGTGCCAGCAGACGGACTAGCGAGACCACCGGGGAGCTGTTTTTT	CASRRTSETTGELFF
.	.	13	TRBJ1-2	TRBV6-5	TGTGCCAGCAGTTACTCCTTCAGTGGCGGCTACACCTTC	CASSYSFSGGYTF
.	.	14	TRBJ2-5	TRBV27	TGTGCCAGCAGTCCCAAGGACAGACAAGAGACCCAGTACTTC	CASSPKDRQETQYF
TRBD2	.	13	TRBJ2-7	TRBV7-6	TGTGCCAGCATGCGGGGGGGTGTCCACGAGCAGTACTTC	CASMRGGVHEQYF
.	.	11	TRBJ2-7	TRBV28	TGTGCCAGCAGTGCAGGGCGCGAGCAGTACTTC	CASSAGREQYF
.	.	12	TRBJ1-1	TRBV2	TGTGCCAGCAGCAGGGATCGGACTGAAGCTTTCTTT	CASSRDRTEAFF
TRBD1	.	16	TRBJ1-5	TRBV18	TGTGCCAGCTCACTAATGGGGACAGGGGGCATTCAGCCCCAGCATTTT	CASSLMGTGGIQPQHF
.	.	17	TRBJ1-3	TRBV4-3	TGCGCCAGCAGCCAAGATTTGGGAGGAGGAGCTGGAAACACCATATATTTT	CASSQDLGGGAGNTIYF
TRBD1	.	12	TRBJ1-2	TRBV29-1	TGCAGCGTTGCGACAGGGGGCTATGGCTACACCTTC	CSVATGGYGYTF
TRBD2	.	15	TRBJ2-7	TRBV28	TGTGCCAGCACCGACCTAGCGGTATATACGAAAGGGCAGTACTTC	CASTDLAVYTKGQYF
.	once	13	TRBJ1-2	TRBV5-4	TGTGCCAGCAGCTTGGAGGGGAACTATGGCTACACCTTC	CASSLEGNYGYTF
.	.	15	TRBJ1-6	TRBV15	TGTGCCACCAGCAGAGATCGGGGTCCCGATTCACCCCTCCACTTT	CATSRDRGPDSPLHF
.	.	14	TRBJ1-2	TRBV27	TGTGCCAGCAGTTTCGGGGTCTCTAACTATGGCTACACCTTC	CASSFGVSNYGYTF
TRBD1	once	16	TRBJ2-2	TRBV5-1	TGCGCCAGCAGCTTGGGGACAGGCGCGAACACCGGGGAGCTGTTTTTT	CASSLGTGANTGELFF
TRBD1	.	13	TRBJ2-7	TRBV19	TGTGCCAGTAGTGTGACAGGGAACTACGAGCAGTACTTC	CASSVTGNYEQYF
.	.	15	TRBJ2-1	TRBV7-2	TGTGCCAGCAGTCCCTTCGCTTTACGTCCGGAGGAGCAGTTCTTC	CASSPFALRPEEQFF
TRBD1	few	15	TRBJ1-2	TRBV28	TGTGCCAGCAGTTCCACAGGGGGCGCAAACTATGGCTACACCTTC	CASSSTGGANYGYTF
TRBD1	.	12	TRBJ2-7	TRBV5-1	TGCGCCAGCGGGCTAGACAGGGTCGAGCAGTACTTC	CASGLDRVEQYF
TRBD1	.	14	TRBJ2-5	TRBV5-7	TGTGCCAGCAGCTTGGCAGGGGGCCAAGAGACCCAGTACTTC	CASSLAGGQETQYF
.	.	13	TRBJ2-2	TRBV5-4	TGTGCCAGCAGCTTGACAGGGACCGGGGAGCTGTTTTTT	CASSLTGTGELFF
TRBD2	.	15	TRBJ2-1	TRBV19	TGTGCCAGTAGTTCGCAGCGGGAGGTTTACAATGAGCAGTTCTTC	CASSSQREVYNEQFF
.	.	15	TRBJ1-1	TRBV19	TGTGCCAGTACCGCCCGAGGGCTGATGAACACTGAAGCTTTCTTT	CASTARGLMNTEAFF
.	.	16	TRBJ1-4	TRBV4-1	TGCGCCAGCAGCCAATTCGGGGGGGCAACTAATGAAAAACTGTTTTTT	CASSQFGGATNEKLFF
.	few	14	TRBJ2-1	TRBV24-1	TGTGCCACCAGTGACCGATCTCGGGGCAATGAGCAGTTCTTC	CATSDRSRGNEQFF
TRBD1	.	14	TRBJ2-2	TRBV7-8	TGTGCCAGCAGCTTAGGCCAGGGGGACGGGGAGCTGTTTTTT	CASSLGQGDGELFF
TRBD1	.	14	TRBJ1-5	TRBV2	TGTGCCAGCAGGGACAGGGGAGGAGGCCAGCCCCAGCATTTT	CASRDRGGGQPQHF
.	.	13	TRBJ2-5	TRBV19	TGTGCCAGTCGTGTTTCGGGTCGAGAGACCCAGTACTTC	CASRVSGRETQYF
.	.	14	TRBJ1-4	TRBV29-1	TGCAGCGGACTAGGGCCCGCAACTAATGAAAAACTGTTTTTT	CSGLGPATNEKLFF
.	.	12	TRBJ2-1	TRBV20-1	TGCAGTGCTAGTAGTTTGTCAGAGGTGCAGTTCTTC	CSASSLSEVQFF
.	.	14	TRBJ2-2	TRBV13	TGTGCCAGCAGCTTCATTGGAGGGCCCGGGGAGCTGTTTTTT	CASSFIGGPGELFF
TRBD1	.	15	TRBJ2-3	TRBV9	TGTGCCAGCAGCACCCGCAGGGGGCCTACAGATACGCAGTATTTT	CASSTRRGPTDTQYF
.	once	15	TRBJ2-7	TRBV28	TGTGCCAGCATCCTCCGGGACTCAAGTCCCTTCGAGCAGTACTTC	CASILRDSSPFEQYF
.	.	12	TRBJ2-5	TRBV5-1	TGCGCCAGCAGCTCGGGGTGGGAGACCCAGTACTTC	CASSSGWETQYF
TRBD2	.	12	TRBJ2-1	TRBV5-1	TGCGCCAGCAGCTTGGTAGCGGGAGAACAGTTCTTC	CASSLVAGEQFF